Given below is one T cell receptor beta chain in context. The antigen is undetermined. With 60 Vbeta and 13 Jbeta primers, the PCR was carried out. Produced via immunoSEQ multiplex PCR; TCRdb's table is partial and in-frame only. The sample carries 150,000 to 200,000 clones, 70% to 80% recorded once. The record originates from a study of cytomegalovirus exposure and HLA in healthy donors. The CDR3 contains 16 residues. CDR1 and CDR2 (germline): MNHNY, SVGAGI (reference sequence). Study-wide findings and caveats: The listing of roughly 160 TCR beta chains classed them as cytomegalovirus-associated. Per a prior analysis, the majority of TCR beta V segments were productive roughly 90% or roughly 30% of the time.

The receptor was derived from a man aged 18-30 years in good health and CMV-seropositive. The specimen sequenced was PBMCs. The chain carries TRBV6-6 and TRBJ2-7, with D tentatively TRBD2 (5 bases). The CDR3 reads CALGGTGRGHSYEQYF. CDR3 sequence (DNA): TGTGCGTTGGGTGGAACGGGGAGAGGTCACTCCTACGAGCAGTACTTC.